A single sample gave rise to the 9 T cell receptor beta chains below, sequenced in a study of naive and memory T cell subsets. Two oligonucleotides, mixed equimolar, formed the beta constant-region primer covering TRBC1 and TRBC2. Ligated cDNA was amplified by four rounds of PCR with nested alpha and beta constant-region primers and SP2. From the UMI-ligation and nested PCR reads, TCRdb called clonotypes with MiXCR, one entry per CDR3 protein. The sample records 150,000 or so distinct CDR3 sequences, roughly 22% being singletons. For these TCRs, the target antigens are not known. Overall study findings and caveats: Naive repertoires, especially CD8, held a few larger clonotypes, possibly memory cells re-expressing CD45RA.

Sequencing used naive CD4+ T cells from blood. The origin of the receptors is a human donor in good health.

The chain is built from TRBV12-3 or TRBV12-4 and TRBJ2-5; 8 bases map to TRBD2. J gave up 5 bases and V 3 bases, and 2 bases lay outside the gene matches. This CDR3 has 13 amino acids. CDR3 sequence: CASSLGLGETQYF. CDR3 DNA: TGTGCCAGCAGTTTGGGACTAGGGGAGACCCAGTACTTC.

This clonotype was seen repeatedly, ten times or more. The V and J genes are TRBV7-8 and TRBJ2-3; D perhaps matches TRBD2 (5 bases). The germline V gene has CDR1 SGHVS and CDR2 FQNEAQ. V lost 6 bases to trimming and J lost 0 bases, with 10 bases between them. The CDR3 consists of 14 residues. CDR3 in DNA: TGTGCCAGCAGACCCTGGACTAGCACAGATACGCAGTATTTT. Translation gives CASRPWTSTDTQYF.

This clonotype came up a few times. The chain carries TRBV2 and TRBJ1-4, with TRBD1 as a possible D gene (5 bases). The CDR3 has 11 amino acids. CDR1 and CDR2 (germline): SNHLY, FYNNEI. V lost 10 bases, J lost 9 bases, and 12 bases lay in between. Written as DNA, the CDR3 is TGTGCCATCCAGGGAAACCAAAAACTGTTTTTT. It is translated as CAIQGNQKLFF.

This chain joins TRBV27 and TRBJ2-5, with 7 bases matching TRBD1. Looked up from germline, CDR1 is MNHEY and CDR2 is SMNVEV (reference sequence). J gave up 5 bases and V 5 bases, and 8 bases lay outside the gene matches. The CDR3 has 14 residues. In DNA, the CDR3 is TGTGCCAGCAGTCCCTTAGGACAGGAGGAGACCCAGTACTTC. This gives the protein CASSPLGQEETQYF.

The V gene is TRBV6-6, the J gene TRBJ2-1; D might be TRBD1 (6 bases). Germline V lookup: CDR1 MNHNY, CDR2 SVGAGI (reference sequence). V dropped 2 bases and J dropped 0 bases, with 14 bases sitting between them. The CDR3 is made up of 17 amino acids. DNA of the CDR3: TGTGCCAGCAGTTACGGGGGCGGAACTAGCTCCTACAATGAGCAGTTCTTC. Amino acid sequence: CASSYGGGTSSYNEQFF.

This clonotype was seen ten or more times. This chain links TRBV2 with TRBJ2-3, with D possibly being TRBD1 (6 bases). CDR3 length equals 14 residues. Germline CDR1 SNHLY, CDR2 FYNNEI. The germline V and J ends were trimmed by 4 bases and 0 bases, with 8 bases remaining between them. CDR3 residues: CASSVDSSTDTQYF. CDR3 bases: TGTGCCAGCAGTGTGGACAGTAGCACAGATACGCAGTATTTT. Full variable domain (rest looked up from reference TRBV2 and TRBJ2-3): EPEVTQTPSHQVTQMGQEVILRCVPISNHLYFYWYRQILGQKVEFLVSFYNNEISEKSEIFDDQFSVERPDGSNFTLKIRSTKLEDSAMYFCASSVDSSTDTQYFGPGTRLTVL.

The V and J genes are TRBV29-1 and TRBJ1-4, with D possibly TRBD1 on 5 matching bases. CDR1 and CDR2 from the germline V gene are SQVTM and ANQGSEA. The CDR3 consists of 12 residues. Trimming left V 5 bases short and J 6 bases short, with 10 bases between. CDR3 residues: CSVRGGDEKLFF. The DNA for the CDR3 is TGCAGCGTTCGGGGGGGTGATGAAAAACTGTTTTTT.

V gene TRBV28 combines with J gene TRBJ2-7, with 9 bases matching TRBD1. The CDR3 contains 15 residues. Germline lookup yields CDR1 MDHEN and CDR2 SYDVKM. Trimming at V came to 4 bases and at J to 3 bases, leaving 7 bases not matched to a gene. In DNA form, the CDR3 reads TGTGCCAGCAGTTCGCGGGGGACAGGGAACTACGAGCAGTACTTC. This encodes CASSSRGTGNYEQYF.

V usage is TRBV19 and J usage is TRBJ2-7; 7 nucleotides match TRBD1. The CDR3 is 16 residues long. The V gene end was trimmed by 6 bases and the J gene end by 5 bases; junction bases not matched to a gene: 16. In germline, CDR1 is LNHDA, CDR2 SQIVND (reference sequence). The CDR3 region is CASSFLLGDRDNEQYF. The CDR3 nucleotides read TGTGCCAGTAGCTTTCTGTTAGGCGACAGGGACAACGAGCAGTACTTC. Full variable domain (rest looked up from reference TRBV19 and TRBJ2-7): DGGITQSPKYLFRKEGQNVTLSCEQNLNHDAMYWYRQDPGQGLRLIYYSQIVNDFQKGDIAEGYSVSREKKESFPLTVTSAQKNPTAFYLCASSFLLGDRDNEQYFGPGTRLTVT.